These 29 T cell receptor beta chains were sequenced from one sample in a study of shared clonotypes between healthy human individuals. Profiled with immunoSEQ multiplex PCR; TCRdb holds only in-frame clones, not every one. The sample records 2 million to 2.5 million clones, around 92% being singletons. The sequencing input was naive CD4+ T cells from PBMCs. Subset in this sample: CD45RA+ positively selected. These receptors all come from a man aged 18 to 30 in good health. Some clones in this sample may be carry-over from other donors' samples.

This clone is a singleton in its sample. The chain couples TRBV5-1 to TRBJ2-1; perhaps TRBD2 as D (5 bases). Germline lookup yields CDR1 SGHRS and CDR2 YFSETQ. The CDR3 consists of 16 residues. V was shortened by 0 bases and J by 0 bases, with 10 bases between the two germline ends. As DNA, the CDR3 is TGCGCCAGCAGCTTGGTGGACTTTAGCTCCTACAATGAGCAGTTCTTC. Its protein product is CASSLVDFSSYNEQFF. Looking up the rest from reference TRBV5-1 and TRBJ2-1 gives the full variable domain: KAGVTQTPRYLIKTRGQQVTLSCSPISGHRSVSWYQQTPGQGLQFLFEYFSETQRNKGNFPGRFSGRQFSNSRSEMNVSTLELGDSALYLCASSLVDFSSYNEQFFGPGTRLTVL.

V is TRBV5-1 and J is TRBJ1-1; D uncertain. CDR1 SGHRS and CDR2 YFSETQ come from the germline V gene. The CDR3 has 15 amino acids. V dropped 0 bases and J dropped 3 bases, with 12 bases sitting between them. For the CDR3, the DNA is TGCGCCAGCAGCTTGGTGGGATTACCCGACACTGAAGCTTTCTTT. The encoded protein is CASSLVGLPDTEAFF.

This rearrangement joins TRBV5-1 to TRBJ2-3; D may be TRBD1 (6 bases). The CDR3 loop spans 13 amino acids. Germline lookup yields CDR1 SGHRS and CDR2 YFSETQ. With 4 bases removed from V and 2 bases from J, the gap between germline ends came to 8 bases. The DNA for the CDR3 is TGCGCCAGCAGCGGGGACAACACAGATACGCAGTATTTT. Protein sequence: CASSGDNTDTQYF.

This clone was picked up a small number of times. The V gene is TRBV7-9, the J gene TRBJ1-5; D remains ambiguous. This CDR3 is built from 14 residues. Trimming took off 5 bases at V and 0 bases at J, with 8 bases between the two ends. Germline lookup yields CDR1 SEHNR and CDR2 FQNEAQ (reference sequence). The CDR3 DNA sequence: TGTGCCAGCAGCAAGGAGGGTAGCAATCAGCCCCAGCATTTT. It is translated as CASSKEGSNQPQHF.

The rearrangement uses TRBV4-2 and TRBJ2-7, with 7 positions matching TRBD1. The CDR3 contains 16 residues. Germline CDR1 LGHNA, CDR2 YNFKEQ. The trim removed 1 base at V and 5 bases at J, leaving 11 bases unmatched. The CDR3 spells CASSQAYRGRFHEQYF. DNA for the CDR3: TGTGCCAGCAGCCAAGCATACAGGGGTAGATTCCACGAGCAGTACTTC.

This clone was seen only once. The rearrangement links TRBV5-4 to TRBJ2-5; 7 nucleotides match TRBD2. The CDR3 has 15 residues. With V trimmed by 3 bases and J by 3 bases, 8 bases remained unmatched. Germline V lookup: CDR1 SGHNT, CDR2 YYREEE (reference sequence). Written as DNA, the CDR3 is TGTGCCAGCAGCTCCGAGAGGGCGGGAGAAGAGACCCAGTACTTC. It codes for CASSSERAGEETQYF. The whole variable domain, remainder taken from reference TRBV5-4 and TRBJ2-5, is ETGVTQSPTHLIKTRGQQVTLRCSSQSGHNTVSWYQQALGQGPQFIFQYYREEENGRGNFPPRFSGLQFPNYSSELNVNALELDDSALYLCASSSERAGEETQYFGPGTRLLVL.

This chain uses TRBV7-7 with TRBJ2-3; 7 bases are a match to TRBD2. V lost 3 bases and J lost 0; bases outside the gene matches: 3. Germline CDR1 reads SSHAT; CDR2 reads FNYEAQ (reference sequence). CDR3 length: 15 amino acids. Written as DNA, the CDR3 is TGTGCCAGCAGCTTCGAGCGGGGAAGCACAGATACGCAGTATTTT. Translated, it gives CASSFERGSTDTQYF.

The chain has TRBV6-7 and TRBJ2-7, with 7 positions matching TRBD1. TRBV6-7 is assigned to the ORF class and has an uncertain function. The CDR3 length is 14 residues. J lost 4 bases, V lost 5 bases, and 8 bases had no gene match. The CDR3, as DNA: TGTGCCAGCAGTCCCGGGACAGCGGTTTACGAGCAGTACTTC. Translating it yields CASSPGTAVYEQYF.

The chain employs TRBV7-3 and TRBJ2-2, with 11 bases aligning to TRBD2. Germline V gene data show CDR1 as SGHTA and CDR2 as FQGTGA. With V trimmed by 3 bases and J by 8 bases, 5 bases remained unmatched. The CDR3 extends over 15 amino acids. The CDR3 DNA is TGTGCCAGCAGCTTCACTAGCGGGAGCGCTGGGGAGCTGTTTTTT. Translation gives CASSFTSGSAGELFF.

The chain combines TRBV4-1 with TRBJ1-2; tentatively, D is TRBD1 (6 bases). Germline CDR1 is MGHRA and CDR2 is YSYEKL. The ends were cut back, 4 bases at V and 0 bases at J, with 12 bases in the middle. The CDR3 has 15 residues. The CDR3 here is CASSPRQETNYGYTF. The CDR3 region has the DNA TGCGCCAGCAGCCCCAGACAGGAGACTAACTATGGCTACACCTTC.

This sequence joins TRBV2 and TRBJ2-1; 9 bases match TRBD1. The CDR3 totals 18 residues. V was pared by 2 bases and J by 9 bases, with 17 bases of the junction left unmatched. CDR1 and CDR2 from the germline V gene are SNHLY and FYNNEI. Here the CDR3 reads CASSEKSGTGWGRGEQFF. The CDR3, as DNA: TGTGCCAGCAGTGAAAAGTCTGGGACAGGGTGGGGTAGGGGTGAGCAGTTCTTC.

V is TRBV27 and J is TRBJ1-4, with no clear D. Per germline, CDR1 MNHEY and CDR2 SMNVEV (reference sequence). The CDR3 is 18 amino acids. Between the trimmed V and J ends, which lost 3 bases and 0 bases, there was a span of 17 bases. CDR3 DNA sequence: TGTGCCAGCAGTTTCCGGGTTCGGGGTAACCCAACTAATGAAAAACTGTTTTTT. The encoded protein is CASSFRVRGNPTNEKLFF.

The chain joins TRBV27 to TRBJ1-1, with a tentative D call TRBD1 (6 bases). Germline CDR1 MNHEY, CDR2 SMNVEV (reference sequence). Trimming took off 4 bases at V and 2 bases at J, with 11 bases between the two ends. The CDR3 runs to 14 residues. CDR3 bases: TGTGCCAGCAGTTCGGACAGAATAAACACTGAAGCTTTCTTT. Its protein product is CASSSDRINTEAFF.

The chain joins TRBV30 to TRBJ2-1; 13 bases map to TRBD2. V shed 2 bases and J 4 bases; nucleotides not matched to a gene: 8. The CDR3 runs 17 residues. From germline, CDR1 is GTSNPN and CDR2 SVGIG (reference sequence). The CDR3 DNA follows: TGTGCCTGGAGTCGCGGGACTAGCGGGAACACTTACAATGAGCAGTTCTTC. Amino acid sequence: CAWSRGTSGNTYNEQFF.

This chain joins TRBV9 and TRBJ2-2, with D perhaps given as TRBD1 or TRBD2 (5 bases each). This CDR3 region has 14 residues. Per the germline V gene, CDR1 is SGDLS and CDR2 is YYNGEE. Trimming took off 0 bases at V and 7 bases at J, with 10 bases between the two ends. The CDR3 loop reads CASSVVRGVGELFF. In nucleotides, the CDR3 is TGTGCCAGCAGCGTAGTGAGGGGAGTCGGGGAGCTGTTTTTT. Full variable domain (outside the CDR3, taken from reference TRBV9 and TRBJ2-2): DSGVTQTPKHLITATGQRVTLRCSPRSGDLSVYWYQQSLDQGLQFLIQYYNGEERAKGNILERFSAQQFPDLHSELNLSSLELGDSALYFCASSVVRGVGELFFGEGSRLTVL.

To note about this clone: The identical CDR3 is also encoded by other nucleotide sequences in the sample. The rearrangement joins TRBV5-1 to TRBJ2-7, with TRBD1 matching 8 bases. Per the germline V gene, CDR1 is SGHRS and CDR2 is YFSETQ. The CDR3 is 14 residues long. V was pared by 0 bases and J by 7 bases, with 6 bases of the junction left unmatched. CDR3 in amino acids: CASSLDQGAREQYF. The CDR3 bases are TGCGCCAGCAGCTTGGATCAGGGGGCGCGAGAGCAGTACTTC.

V is TRBV5-4 and J is TRBJ2-2; no clear D. Trimming took 4 bases from V and 7 from J, leaving 17 bases between them. Germline lookup yields CDR1 SGHNT and CDR2 YYREEE (reference sequence). This CDR3 spans 15 amino acids. In DNA form, the CDR3 reads TGTGCCAGCAGCCCCCCGGCTTTGGCCGGCGGGGAGCTGTTTTTT. As protein: CASSPPALAGGELFF.

The V call is TRBV28, the J call TRBJ1-2; the D is unclear. CDR1 MDHEN and CDR2 SYDVKM come from the germline V gene. Trimming took 2 bases from V and 8 from J, leaving 12 bases between them. The CDR3 covers 13 residues. CDR3 region: CASSLPGERGYTF. The CDR3 nucleotides read TGTGCCAGCAGTTTACCCGGGGAGCGGGGCTACACCTTC.

The chain combines TRBV5-1 with TRBJ1-4; 9 bases are a match to TRBD1. The germline V gene encodes CDR1 SGHRS and CDR2 YFSETQ. The CDR3 consists of 15 residues. The trim removed 1 base at V and 6 bases at J, leaving 4 bases unmatched. CDR3 coding DNA: TGCGCCAGCAGCTTGCCACAGGGGGCGGATGAAAAACTGTTTTTT. It encodes CASSLPQGADEKLFF. Supplemented by reference TRBV5-1 and TRBJ1-4, the full variable domain reads KAGVTQTPRYLIKTRGQQVTLSCSPISGHRSVSWYQQTPGQGLQFLFEYFSETQRNKGNFPGRFSGRQFSNSRSEMNVSTLELGDSALYLCASSLPQGADEKLFFGSGTQLSVL.

The chain combines TRBV30 with TRBJ1-1, with a weak D call TRBD1 (6 bases). The CDR3 loop spans 14 amino acids. The ends were cut back, 3 bases at V and 6 bases at J, with 17 bases in the middle. Germline CDR1 is GTSNPN and CDR2 is SVGIG (reference sequence). CDR3 in amino acids: CAWRAGARSAEAFF. DNA of the CDR3: TGTGCCTGGAGGGCAGGGGCCAGGTCGGCTGAAGCTTTCTTT.

The V gene is TRBV27, the J gene TRBJ2-2, with 7 bases matching TRBD1. J was trimmed by 4 bases and V by 1 base; bases with no gene match: 3. The CDR3 totals 15 residues. Germline V lookup: CDR1 MNHEY, CDR2 SMNVEV (reference sequence). The CDR3 sequence is CASSLFSGGTGELFF. In nucleotides, the CDR3 is TGTGCCAGCAGTTTATTCTCAGGGGGCACCGGGGAGCTGTTTTTT.

V and J are TRBV4-3 and TRBJ1-3; no clear D. Per germline, CDR1 LGHNA and CDR2 YSLEER. This CDR3 spans 15 amino acids. With 0 bases removed from V and 0 bases from J, the gap between germline ends came to 6 bases. CDR3 in DNA: TGCGCCAGCAGCCAAGAATGGGTCTCTGGAAACACCATATATTTT. Translating gives CASSQEWVSGNTIYF.

V usage is TRBV7-3 and J usage is TRBJ2-6, with D possibly matching TRBD1 (5 bases). Trimming removed 5 bases from V and 2 bases from J, with 13 bases in between. CDR3 length equals 16 residues. Germline CDR1 and CDR2: SGHTA and FQGTGA. This CDR3 reads CASSQGGSPGANVLTF. CDR3 DNA sequence: TGTGCCAGCAGCCAGGGTGGCAGCCCTGGGGCCAACGTCCTGACTTTC.

The chain couples TRBV7-9 to TRBJ1-6; 7 nucleotides align to TRBD1. V lost 5 bases and J lost 9; bases outside the gene matches: 10. From germline, CDR1 is SEHNR and CDR2 FQNEAQ (reference sequence). This CDR3 has 15 residues. CDR3 coding DNA: TGTGCCAGCAGCCCACGGACAGGCTGGGGTTCACCCCTCCACTTT. It yields the protein CASSPRTGWGSPLHF.

This clone was detected only once. The chain joins TRBV7-2 to TRBJ2-3; D is perhaps TRBD2 (6 bases). Germline assignment: CDR1 SGHTA and CDR2 FQGNSA. There are 19 residues in the CDR3. V lost 4 bases and J lost 0, with 23 bases in between. The CDR3 nucleotides read TGTGCCAGCAGCTCTCCTGTTAGGGTAGCGGAACTAAGCACAGATACGCAGTATTTT. This gives the protein CASSSPVRVAELSTDTQYF.

Notes on this clone: Additional DNA sequences in this sample encode the identical CDR3. The rearrangement joins TRBV9 to TRBJ2-1; D gene ambiguous. Germline V gene lookup returns CDR1 SGDLS and CDR2 YYNGEE. V was cut by 2 bases and J by 3 bases, with 6 bases left in between. This CDR3 region has 13 residues. CDR3 region: CASSVDDYNEQFF. In DNA, the CDR3 is TGTGCCAGCAGCGTGGACGACTACAATGAGCAGTTCTTC.

The chain is built from TRBV28 and TRBJ1-5; D is undetermined. Germline V gives CDR1 MDHEN, CDR2 SYDVKM. Trimming pared 7 bases from V and 1 base from J, leaving 5 bases between. This CDR3 has 12 amino acids. CDR3 nucleotides: TGTGCCAGCACGTTGAGCAATCAGCCCCAGCATTTT. This translates into CASTLSNQPQHF.

J is TRBJ2-7 and V is TRBV6-5, with a possible D match to TRBD2 (5 bases). Trimming took off 6 bases at V and 3 bases at J, with 15 bases between the two ends. Germline CDR1 MNHEY, CDR2 SVGAGI. CDR3 size: 14 residues. CDR3 in DNA: TGTGCCAGCAGCCGAGGCTCTAGCTTCTACGAGCAGTACTTC. Protein sequence: CASSRGSSFYEQYF.

As regards this clone: The sample carries other DNA sequences with the same CDR3. This chain joins TRBV29-1 and TRBJ2-7; D is uncertain. The CDR3 is made up of 11 amino acids. Germline V gives CDR1 SQVTM, CDR2 ANQGSEA. Trimming shortened V by 4 bases and J by 1 base, and 5 bases separated the two germline ends. CDR3 DNA: TGCAGCGTTGGGCAGTCCTACGAGCAGTACTTC. This sequence encodes CSVGQSYEQYF.